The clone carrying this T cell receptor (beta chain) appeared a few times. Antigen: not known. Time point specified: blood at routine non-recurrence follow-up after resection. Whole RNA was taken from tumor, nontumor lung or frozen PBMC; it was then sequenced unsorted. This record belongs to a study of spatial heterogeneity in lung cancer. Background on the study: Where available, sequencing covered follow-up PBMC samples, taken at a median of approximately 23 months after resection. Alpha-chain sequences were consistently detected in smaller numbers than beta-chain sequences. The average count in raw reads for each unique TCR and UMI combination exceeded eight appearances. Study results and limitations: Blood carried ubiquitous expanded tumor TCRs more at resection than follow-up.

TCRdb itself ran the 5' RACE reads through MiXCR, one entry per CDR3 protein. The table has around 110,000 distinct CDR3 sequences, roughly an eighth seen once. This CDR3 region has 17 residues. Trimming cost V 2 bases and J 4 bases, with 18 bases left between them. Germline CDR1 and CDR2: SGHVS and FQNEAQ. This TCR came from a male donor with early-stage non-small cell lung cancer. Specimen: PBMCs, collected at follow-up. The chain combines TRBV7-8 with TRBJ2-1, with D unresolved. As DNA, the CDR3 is TGTGCCAGCAGCTTACTAGGACGGAAACCTCCATACAATGAGCAGTTCTTC. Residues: CASSLLGRKPPYNEQFF.